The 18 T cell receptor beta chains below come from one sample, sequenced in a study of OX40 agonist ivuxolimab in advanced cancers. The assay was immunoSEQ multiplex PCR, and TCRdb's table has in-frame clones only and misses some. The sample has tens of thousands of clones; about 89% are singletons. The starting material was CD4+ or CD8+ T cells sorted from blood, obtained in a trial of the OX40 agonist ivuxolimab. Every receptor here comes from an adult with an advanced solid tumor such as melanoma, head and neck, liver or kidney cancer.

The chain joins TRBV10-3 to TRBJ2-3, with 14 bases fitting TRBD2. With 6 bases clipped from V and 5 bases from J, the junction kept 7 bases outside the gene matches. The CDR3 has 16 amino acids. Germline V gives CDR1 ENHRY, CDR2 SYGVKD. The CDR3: CAISETSGGARDTQYF. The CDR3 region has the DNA TGTGCCATCAGCGAGACTAGCGGGGGGGCGAGAGATACGCAGTATTTT.

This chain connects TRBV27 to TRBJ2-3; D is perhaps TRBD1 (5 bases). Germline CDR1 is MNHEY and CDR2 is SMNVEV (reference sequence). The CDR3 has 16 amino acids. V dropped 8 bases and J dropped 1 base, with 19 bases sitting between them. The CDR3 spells CASGAGHPIGTDTQYF. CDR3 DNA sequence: TGTGCCAGCGGCGCCGGACATCCGATCGGCACAGATACGCAGTATTTT.

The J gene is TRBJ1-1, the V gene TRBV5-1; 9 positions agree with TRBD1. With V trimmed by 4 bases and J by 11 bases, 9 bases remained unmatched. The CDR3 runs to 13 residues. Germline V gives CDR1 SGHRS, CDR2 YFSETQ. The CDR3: CASSETGGAMAFF. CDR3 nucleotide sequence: TGCGCCAGCAGCGAGACAGGGGGAGCTATGGCTTTCTTT.

Here the CDR3 DNA reads TGTGCCAGCAGCCAGGAGGGTGCCTACAATGAGCAGTTCTTC. This sequence encodes CASSQEGAYNEQFF. The J gene is TRBJ2-1, the V gene TRBV16; maybe TRBD2 (6 bases). Germline V gives CDR1 KGHSY, CDR2 FQNENV. The CDR3 consists of 14 residues. Trimming removed 3 bases at V and 2 bases at J, with 8 bases between.

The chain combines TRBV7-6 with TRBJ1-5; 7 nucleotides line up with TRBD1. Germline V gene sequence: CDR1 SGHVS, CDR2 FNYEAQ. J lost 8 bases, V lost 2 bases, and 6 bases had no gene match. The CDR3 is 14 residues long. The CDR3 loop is CASSLRQGGEPQHF. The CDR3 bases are TGTGCCAGCAGCTTACGACAGGGTGGGGAGCCCCAGCATTTT.

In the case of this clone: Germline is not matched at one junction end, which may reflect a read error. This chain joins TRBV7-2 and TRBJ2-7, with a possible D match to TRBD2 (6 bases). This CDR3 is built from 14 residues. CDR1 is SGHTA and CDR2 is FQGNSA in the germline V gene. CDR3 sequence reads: CASSLAGGSYGQYF. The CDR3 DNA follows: TGTGCCAGCAGCTTAGCCGGGGGTTCCTACGGGCAGTACTTC.

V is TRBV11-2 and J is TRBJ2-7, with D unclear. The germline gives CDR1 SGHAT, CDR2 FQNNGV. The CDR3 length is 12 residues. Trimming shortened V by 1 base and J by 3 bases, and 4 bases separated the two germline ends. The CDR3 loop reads CASSLGSYEQYF. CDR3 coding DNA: TGTGCCAGCAGCTTAGGGAGCTACGAGCAGTACTTC.

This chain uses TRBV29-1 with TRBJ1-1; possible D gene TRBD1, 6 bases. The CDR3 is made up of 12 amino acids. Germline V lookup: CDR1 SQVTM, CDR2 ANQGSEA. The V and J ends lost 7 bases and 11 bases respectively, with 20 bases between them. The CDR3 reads CSALGQRTGAFF. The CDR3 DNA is TGCAGCGCCCTTGGACAGCGGACGGGGGCTTTCTTT.

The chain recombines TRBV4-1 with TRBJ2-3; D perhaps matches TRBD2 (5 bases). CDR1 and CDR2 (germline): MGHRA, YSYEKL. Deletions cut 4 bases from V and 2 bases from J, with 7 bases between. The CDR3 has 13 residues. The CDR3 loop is CASSPTNTDTQYF. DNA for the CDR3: TGCGCCAGCAGCCCGACTAACACAGATACGCAGTATTTT.

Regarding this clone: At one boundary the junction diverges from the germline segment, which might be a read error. The CDR3 coding sequence is TGTGCCAGCAGTTCGGGGCCTGAAACTTTCTTT. Encoded protein: CASSSGPETFF. The gene calls are TRBV6-5 and TRBJ1-1; a weak D match, TRBD1 (5 bases). The CDR3 contains 11 residues. Germline V gene data show CDR1 as MNHEY and CDR2 as SVGAGI.

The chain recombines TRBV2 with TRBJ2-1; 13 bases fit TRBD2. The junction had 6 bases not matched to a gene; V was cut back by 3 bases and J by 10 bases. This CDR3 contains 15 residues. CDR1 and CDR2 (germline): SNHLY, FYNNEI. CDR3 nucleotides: TGTGCCAGCAGTGATACTAGCGGGGGGGCTGGGGAGCAGTTCTTC. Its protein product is CASSDTSGGAGEQFF.

The CDR3, as DNA: TGTGCCAGCAGCCCCACAGGCAACTATGGCTACACCTTC. It is translated as CASSPTGNYGYTF. The V call is TRBV4-2, the J call TRBJ1-2; weak D call: TRBD1 (5 bases). CDR1 is LGHNA, CDR2 YNFKEQ, per germline. The CDR3 totals 13 residues. With 4 bases removed from V and 2 bases from J, the gap between germline ends came to 8 bases.

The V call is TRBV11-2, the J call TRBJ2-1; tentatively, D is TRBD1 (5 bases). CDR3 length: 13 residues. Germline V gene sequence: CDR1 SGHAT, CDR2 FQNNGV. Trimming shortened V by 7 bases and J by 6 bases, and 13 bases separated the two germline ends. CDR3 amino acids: CASKAPTVNEQFF. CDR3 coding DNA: TGTGCCAGCAAGGCTCCGACAGTCAATGAGCAGTTCTTC.

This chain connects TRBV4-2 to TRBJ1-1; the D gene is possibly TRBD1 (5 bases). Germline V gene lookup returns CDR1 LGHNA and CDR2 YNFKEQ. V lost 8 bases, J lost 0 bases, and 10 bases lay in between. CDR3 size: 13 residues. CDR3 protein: CASGSGMNTEAFF. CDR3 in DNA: TGTGCCAGCGGCTCAGGGATGAACACTGAAGCTTTCTTT.

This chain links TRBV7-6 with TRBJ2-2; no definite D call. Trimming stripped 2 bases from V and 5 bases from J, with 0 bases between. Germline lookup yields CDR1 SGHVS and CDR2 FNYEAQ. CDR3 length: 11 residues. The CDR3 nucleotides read TGTGCCAGCAGCTTAACCGGGGAGCTGTTTTTT. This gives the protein CASSLTGELFF.

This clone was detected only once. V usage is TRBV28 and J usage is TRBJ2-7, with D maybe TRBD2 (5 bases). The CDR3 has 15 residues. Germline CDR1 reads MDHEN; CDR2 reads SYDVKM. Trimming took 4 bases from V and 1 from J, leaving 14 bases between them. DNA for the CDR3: TGTGCCAGCAGTTCCTTCCGGGGAGCGTCCTACGAGCAGTACTTC. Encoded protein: CASSSFRGASYEQYF.

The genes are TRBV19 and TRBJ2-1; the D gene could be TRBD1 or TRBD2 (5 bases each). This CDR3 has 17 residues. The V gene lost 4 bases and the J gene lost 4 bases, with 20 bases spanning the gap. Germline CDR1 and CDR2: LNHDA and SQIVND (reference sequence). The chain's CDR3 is CASSSTGTVIPYNEQFF. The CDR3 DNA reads TGTGCCAGTAGTAGTACCGGGACGGTGATTCCGTACAATGAGCAGTTCTTC.

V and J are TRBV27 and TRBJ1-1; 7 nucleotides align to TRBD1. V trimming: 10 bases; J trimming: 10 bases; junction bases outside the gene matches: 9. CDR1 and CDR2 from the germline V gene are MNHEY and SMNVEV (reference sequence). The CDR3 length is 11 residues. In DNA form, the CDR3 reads TGTGCCACCCAGGGGGGGCGTGGAGCTTTCTTT. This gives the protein CATQGGRGAFF.